This T cell receptor beta chain was obtained from a study of blood T cell repertoires in COVID-19. Across the study: Samples came from the United States, Italy and Spain, spanning acute and convalescent COVID-19. In each case, the material was cDNA or gDNA derived from T cells, B-cell-depleted T cells, or PBMCs.

Germline assignment: CDR1 MRHNA and CDR2 SNTAGT. The CDR3 contains 16 residues. V lost 6 bases and J lost 3; bases outside the gene matches: 14. Original data processing: It was from reference gene primer amplification that nucleated cell counts were estimated. Only in-frame clones appear in the TCRdb table, and some are missing; sequencing was by immunoSEQ multiplex PCR. Clone size and the V and J calls come from that table; the DNA yielded D and trimming. The sample records about 210,000 clones, roughly nine tenths being singletons. This sequence originates from a man aged 35 to 55 with acute or convalescent COVID-19. The sequencing sample was made of peripheral blood. The rearrangement uses TRBV6-4 and TRBJ2-7, with 7 nucleotides matching TRBD2. The CDR3 protein is CASRGGSLPSRYEQYF. The CDR3 DNA reads as TGTGCCAGCAGGGGAGGGTCCCTCCCCTCCCGCTACGAGCAGTACTTC.